This T cell receptor (beta chain) was captured by sequencing in a study of human thymus T cells. The assay was immunoSEQ multiplex PCR, and TCRdb's table has in-frame clones only and misses some. The data contain some 120,000 clones, about 93% of them singletons. This clone was found once. The CDR3 runs 13 residues. Germline V gene sequence: CDR1 SGHTS, CDR2 YDEGEE. V lost 3 bases, J lost 5 bases, and 9 bases lay in between. The study used thymus tissue resected during corrective heart surgery. The V call is TRBV5-8, the J call TRBJ1-5; D unclear. This sequence originates from a boy in the first two years of life with a congenital heart defect but otherwise immunologically healthy. Sequencing was performed on thymus tissue. Here the CDR3 reads CASSSRQDQPQHF. CDR3 sequence (DNA): TGTGCCAGCAGCTCAAGACAAGATCAGCCCCAGCATTTT.